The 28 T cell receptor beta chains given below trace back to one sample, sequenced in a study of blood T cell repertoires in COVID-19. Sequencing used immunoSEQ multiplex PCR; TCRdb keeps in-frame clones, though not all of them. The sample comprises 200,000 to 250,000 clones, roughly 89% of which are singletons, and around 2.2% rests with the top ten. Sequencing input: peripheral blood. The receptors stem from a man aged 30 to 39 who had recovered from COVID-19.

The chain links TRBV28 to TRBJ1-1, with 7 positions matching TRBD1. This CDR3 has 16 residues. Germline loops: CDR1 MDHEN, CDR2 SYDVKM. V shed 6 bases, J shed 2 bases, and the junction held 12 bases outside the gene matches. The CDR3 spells CASSTIPGQLNTEAFF. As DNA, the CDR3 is TGTGCCAGCAGCACAATACCGGGACAGCTAAACACTGAAGCTTTCTTT.

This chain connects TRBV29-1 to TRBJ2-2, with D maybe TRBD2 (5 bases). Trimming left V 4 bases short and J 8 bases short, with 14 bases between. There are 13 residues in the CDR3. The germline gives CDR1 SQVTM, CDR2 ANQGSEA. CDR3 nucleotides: TGCAGCGTTGGGCCCCGGGGAGAAGGGGAGCTGTTTTTT. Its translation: CSVGPRGEGELFF.

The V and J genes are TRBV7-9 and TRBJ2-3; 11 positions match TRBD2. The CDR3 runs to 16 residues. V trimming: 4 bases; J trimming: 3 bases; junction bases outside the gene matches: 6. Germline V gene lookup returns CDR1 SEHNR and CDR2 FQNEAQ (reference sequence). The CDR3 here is CASSSTSGGLTDTQYF. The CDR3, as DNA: TGTGCCAGCAGCTCTACTAGCGGGGGATTAACAGATACGCAGTATTTT.

In DNA form, the CDR3 reads TGTGCCAGTAGTTCAAACCAGGGGTACGCCGGCTCTGGGGCCAACGTCCTGACTTTC. It codes for CASSSNQGYAGSGANVLTF. The rearrangement joins TRBV19 to TRBJ2-6, with D possibly being TRBD1 (6 bases). V was clipped by 5 bases and J by 0 bases, with 20 bases between them. The CDR3 consists of 19 residues. Germline CDR1 reads LNHDA; CDR2 reads SQIVND (reference sequence).

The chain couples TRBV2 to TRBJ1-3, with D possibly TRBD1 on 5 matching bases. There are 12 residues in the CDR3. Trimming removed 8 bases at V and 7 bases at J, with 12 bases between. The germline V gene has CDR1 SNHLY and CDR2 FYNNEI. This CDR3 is CASLGVRNTIYF. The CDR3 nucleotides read TGTGCCAGCCTAGGGGTGCGGAACACCATATATTTT.

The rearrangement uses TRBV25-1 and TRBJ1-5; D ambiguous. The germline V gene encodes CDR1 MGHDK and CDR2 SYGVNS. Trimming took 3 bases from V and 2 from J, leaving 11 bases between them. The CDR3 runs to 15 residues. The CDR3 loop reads CASSDSSVGNQPQHF. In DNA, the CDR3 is TGTGCCAGCAGTGACTCCTCGGTCGGCAATCAGCCCCAGCATTTT.

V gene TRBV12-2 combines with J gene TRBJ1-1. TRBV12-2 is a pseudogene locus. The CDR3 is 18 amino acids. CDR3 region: CASRLGKGEGIEQAEAFF. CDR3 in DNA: TGTGCAAGTCGCTTAGGTAAGGGGGAGGGGATAGAACAGGCTGAAGCTTTCTTT.

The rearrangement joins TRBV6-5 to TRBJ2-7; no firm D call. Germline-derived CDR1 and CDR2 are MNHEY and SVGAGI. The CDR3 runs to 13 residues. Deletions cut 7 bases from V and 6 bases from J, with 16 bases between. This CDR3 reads CASTSGSLGEQYF. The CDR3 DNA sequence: TGTGCCAGCACCTCGGGTTCCTTGGGCGAGCAGTACTTC.

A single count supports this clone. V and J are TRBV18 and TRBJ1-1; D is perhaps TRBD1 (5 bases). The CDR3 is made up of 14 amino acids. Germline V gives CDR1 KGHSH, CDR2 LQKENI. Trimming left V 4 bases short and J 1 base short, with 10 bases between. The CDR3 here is CASSLQGTNTEAFF. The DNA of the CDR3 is TGTGCCAGCTCACTTCAGGGAACGAACACTGAAGCTTTCTTT.

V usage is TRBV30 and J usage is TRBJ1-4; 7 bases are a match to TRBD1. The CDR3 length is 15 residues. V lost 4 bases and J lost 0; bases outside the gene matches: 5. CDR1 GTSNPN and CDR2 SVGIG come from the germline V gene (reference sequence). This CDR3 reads CAWTYRGSTNEKLFF. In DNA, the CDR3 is TGTGCCTGGACTTACAGGGGTTCAACTAATGAAAAACTGTTTTTT. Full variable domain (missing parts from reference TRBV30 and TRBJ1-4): SQTIHQWPATLVQPVGSPLSLECTVEGTSNPNLYWYRQAAGRGLQLLFYSVGIGQISSEVPQNLSASRPQDRQFILSSKKLLLSDSGFYLCAWTYRGSTNEKLFFGSGTQLSVL.

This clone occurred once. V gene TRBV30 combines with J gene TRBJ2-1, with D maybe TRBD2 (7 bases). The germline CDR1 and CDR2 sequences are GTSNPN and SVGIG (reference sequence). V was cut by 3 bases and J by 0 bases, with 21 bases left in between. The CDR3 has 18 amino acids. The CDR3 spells CAWSTERGGAGSYNEQFF. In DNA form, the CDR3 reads TGTGCCTGGAGCACCGAAAGGGGGGGGGCTGGCTCCTACAATGAGCAGTTCTTC. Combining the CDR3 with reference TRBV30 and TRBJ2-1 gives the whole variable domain SQTIHQWPATLVQPVGSPLSLECTVEGTSNPNLYWYRQAAGRGLQLLFYSVGIGQISSEVPQNLSASRPQDRQFILSSKKLLLSDSGFYLCAWSTERGGAGSYNEQFFGPGTRLTVL.

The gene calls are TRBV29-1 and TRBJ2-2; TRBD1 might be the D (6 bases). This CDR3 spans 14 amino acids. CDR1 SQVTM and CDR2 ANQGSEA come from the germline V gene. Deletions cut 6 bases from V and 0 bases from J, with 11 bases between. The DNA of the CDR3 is TGCAGCGTGCCGGGACACTCGAACACCGGGGAGCTGTTTTTT. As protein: CSVPGHSNTGELFF.

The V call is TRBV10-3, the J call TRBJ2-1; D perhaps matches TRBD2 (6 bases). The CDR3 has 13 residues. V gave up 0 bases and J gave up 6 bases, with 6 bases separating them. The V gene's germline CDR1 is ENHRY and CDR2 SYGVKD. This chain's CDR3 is CAISESGGNEQFF. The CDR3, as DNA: TGTGCCATCAGTGAGTCGGGGGGCAATGAGCAGTTCTTC.

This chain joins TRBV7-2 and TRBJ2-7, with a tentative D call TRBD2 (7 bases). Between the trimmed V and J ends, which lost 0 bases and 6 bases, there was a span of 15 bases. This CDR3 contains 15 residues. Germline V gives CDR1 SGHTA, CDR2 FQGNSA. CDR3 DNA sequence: TGTGCCAGCAGCTTAGCCCGGGGGGCCCGAGCCGAGCAGTACTTC. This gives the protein CASSLARGARAEQYF.

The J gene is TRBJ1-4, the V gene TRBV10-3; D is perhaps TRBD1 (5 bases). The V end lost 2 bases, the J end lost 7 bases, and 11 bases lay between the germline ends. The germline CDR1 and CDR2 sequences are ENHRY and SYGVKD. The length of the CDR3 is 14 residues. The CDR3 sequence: CAISEGGSSEKLFF. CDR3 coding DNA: TGTGCCATCAGTGAGGGGGGGTCGAGTGAAAAACTGTTTTTT.

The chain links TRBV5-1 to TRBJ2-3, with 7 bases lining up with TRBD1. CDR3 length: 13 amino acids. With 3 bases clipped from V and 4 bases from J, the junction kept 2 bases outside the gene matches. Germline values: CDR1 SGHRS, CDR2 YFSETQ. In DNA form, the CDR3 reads TGCGCCAGCAGCTCCGACAGGGCAGATACGCAGTATTTT. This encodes CASSSDRADTQYF.

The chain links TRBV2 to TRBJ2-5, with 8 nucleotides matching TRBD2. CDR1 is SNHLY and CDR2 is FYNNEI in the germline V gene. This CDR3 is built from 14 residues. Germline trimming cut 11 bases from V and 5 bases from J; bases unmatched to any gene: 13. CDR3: CAGSFGGVGETQYF. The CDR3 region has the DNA TGTGCCGGTTCGTTCGGGGGGGTCGGGGAGACCCAGTACTTC.

CDR3 sequence reads: CASSPRASETQYF. CDR3 DNA: TGTGCCAGCAGCCCGCGGGCCTCGGAGACCCAGTACTTC. J is TRBJ2-5 and V is TRBV3-1 (or the pseudogene TRBV3-2), with a tentative D call TRBD2 (5 bases). The ends were cut back, 4 bases at V and 5 bases at J, with 11 bases in the middle. Germline V CDR1 and CDR2: LGHDT, YNNKEL (reference sequence). The CDR3 spans 13 residues.

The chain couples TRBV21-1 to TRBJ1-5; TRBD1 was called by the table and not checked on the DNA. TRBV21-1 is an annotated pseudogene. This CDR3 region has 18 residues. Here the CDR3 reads CASSKAPKMTGGNQPQHF. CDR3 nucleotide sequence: TGTGCCAGCAGCAAAGCCCCAAAGATGACAGGGGGCAATCAGCCCCAGCATTTT.

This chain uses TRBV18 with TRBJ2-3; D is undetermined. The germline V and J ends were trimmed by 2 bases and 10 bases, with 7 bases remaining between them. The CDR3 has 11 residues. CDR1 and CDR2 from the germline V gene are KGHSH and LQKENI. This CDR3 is CASSPSEAQYF. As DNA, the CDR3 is TGTGCCAGCTCACCATCAGAGGCGCAGTATTTT. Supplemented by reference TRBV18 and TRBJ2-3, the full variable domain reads NAGVMQNPRHLVRRRGQEARLRCSPMKGHSHVYWYRQLPEEGLKFMVYLQKENIIDESGMPKERFSAEFPKEGPSILRIQQVVRGDSAAYFCASSPSEAQYFGPGTRLTVL.

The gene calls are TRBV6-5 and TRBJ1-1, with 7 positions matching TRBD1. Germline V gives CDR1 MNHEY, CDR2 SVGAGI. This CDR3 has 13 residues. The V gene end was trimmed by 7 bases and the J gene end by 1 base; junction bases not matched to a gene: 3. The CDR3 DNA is TGTGCCAGCATCCGACAGGGGAACACTGAAGCTTTCTTT. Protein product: CASIRQGNTEAFF.

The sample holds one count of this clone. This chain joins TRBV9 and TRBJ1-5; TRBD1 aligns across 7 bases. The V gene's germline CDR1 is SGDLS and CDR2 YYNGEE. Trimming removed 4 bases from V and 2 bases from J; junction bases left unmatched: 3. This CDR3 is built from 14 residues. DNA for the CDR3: TGTGCCAGCAGCACCACAGGGGGCAATCAGCCCCAGCATTTT. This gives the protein CASSTTGGNQPQHF. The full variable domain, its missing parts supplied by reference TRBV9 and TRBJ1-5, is DSGVTQTPKHLITATGQRVTLRCSPRSGDLSVYWYQQSLDQGLQFLIQYYNGEERAKGNILERFSAQQFPDLHSELNLSSLELGDSALYFCASSTTGGNQPQHFGDGTRLSIL.

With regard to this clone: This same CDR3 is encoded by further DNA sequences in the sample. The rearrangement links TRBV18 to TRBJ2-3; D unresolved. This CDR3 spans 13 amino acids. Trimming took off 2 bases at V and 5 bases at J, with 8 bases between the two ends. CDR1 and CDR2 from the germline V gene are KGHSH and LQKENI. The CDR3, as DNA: TGTGCCAGCTCACCAACAAGTGGAGATACGCAGTATTTT. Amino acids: CASSPTSGDTQYF.

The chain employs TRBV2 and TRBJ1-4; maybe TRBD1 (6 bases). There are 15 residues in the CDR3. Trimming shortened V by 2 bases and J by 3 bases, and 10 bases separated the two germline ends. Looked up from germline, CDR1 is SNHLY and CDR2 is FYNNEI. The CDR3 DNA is TGTGCCAGCAGTGAAATAGGGGGAGCTAATGAAAAACTGTTTTTT. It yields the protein CASSEIGGANEKLFF.

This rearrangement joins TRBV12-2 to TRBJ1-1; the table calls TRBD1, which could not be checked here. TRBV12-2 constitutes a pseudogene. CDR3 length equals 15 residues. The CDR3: CASRLDRGQGAEAFF. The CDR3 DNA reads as TGTGCAAGTCGCTTAGATCGAGGCCAGGGGGCTGAAGCTTTCTTT.

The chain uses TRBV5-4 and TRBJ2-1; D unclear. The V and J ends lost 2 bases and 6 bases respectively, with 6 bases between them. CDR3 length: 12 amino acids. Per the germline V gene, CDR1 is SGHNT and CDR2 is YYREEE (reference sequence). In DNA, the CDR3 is TGTGCCAGCAGCTTCGGTTCCAATGAGCAGTTCTTC. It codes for CASSFGSNEQFF.

CDR3 protein: CASSLAATVSGNTIYF. The CDR3 DNA follows: TGTGCCAGCAGCTTAGCGGCCACCGTCTCTGGAAACACCATATATTTT. V usage is TRBV7-6 and J usage is TRBJ1-3; D ambiguous. V shed 0 bases and J shed 0 bases, with 9 bases lying between them. Germline V lookup: CDR1 SGHVS, CDR2 FNYEAQ. The CDR3 contains 16 residues. The full variable domain, in which reference TRBV7-6 and TRBJ1-3 provide the parts outside the CDR3, is GAGVSQSPRYKVTKRGQDVALRCDPISGHVSLYWYRQALGQGPEFLTYFNYEAQQDKSGLPNDRFSAERPEGSISTLTIQRTEQRDSAMYRCASSLAATVSGNTIYFGEGSWLTVV.

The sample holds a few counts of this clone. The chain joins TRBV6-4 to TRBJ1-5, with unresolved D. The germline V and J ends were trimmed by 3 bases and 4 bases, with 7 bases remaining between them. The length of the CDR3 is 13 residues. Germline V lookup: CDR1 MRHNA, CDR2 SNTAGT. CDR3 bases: TGTGCCAGCAGTGATGGAGATAATCAGCCCCAGCATTTT. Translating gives CASSDGDNQPQHF.